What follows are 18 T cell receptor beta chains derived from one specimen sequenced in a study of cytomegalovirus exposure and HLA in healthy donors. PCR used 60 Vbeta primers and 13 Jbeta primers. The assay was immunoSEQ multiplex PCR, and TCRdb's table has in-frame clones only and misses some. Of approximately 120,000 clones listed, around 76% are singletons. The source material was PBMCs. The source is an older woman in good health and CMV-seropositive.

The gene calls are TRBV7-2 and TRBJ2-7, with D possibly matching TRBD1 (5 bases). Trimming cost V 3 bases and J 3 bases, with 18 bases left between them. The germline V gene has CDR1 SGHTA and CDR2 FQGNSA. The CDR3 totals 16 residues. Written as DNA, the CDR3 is TGTGCCAGCAGCTTCAGGGTAGACCTCCCCTACTACGAGCAGTACTTC. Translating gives CASSFRVDLPYYEQYF.

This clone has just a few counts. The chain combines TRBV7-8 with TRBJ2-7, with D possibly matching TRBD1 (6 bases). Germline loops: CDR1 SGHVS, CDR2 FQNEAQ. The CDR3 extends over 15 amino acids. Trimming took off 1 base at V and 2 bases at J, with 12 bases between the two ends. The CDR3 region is CASSLVGQGTYEQYF. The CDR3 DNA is TGTGCCAGCAGCTTAGTGGGGCAGGGGACCTACGAGCAGTACTTC. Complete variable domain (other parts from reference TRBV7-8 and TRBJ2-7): GAGVSQSPRYKVAKRGQDVALRCDPISGHVSLFWYQQALGQGPEFLTYFQNEAQLDKSGLPSDRFFAERPEGSVSTLKIQRTQQEDSAVYLCASSLVGQGTYEQYFGPGTRLTVT.

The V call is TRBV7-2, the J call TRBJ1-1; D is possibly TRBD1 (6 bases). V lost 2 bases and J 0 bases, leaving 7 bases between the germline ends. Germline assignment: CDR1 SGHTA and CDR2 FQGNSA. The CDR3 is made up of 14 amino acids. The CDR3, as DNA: TGTGCCAGCAGCTTATGGGGGCTGAACACTGAAGCTTTCTTT. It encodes CASSLWGLNTEAFF. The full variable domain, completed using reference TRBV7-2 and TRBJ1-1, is GAGVSQSPSNKVTEKGKDVELRCDPISGHTALYWYRQSLGQGLEFLIYFQGNSAPDKSGLPSDRFSAERTGGSVSTLTIQRTQQEDSAVYLCASSLWGLNTEAFFGQGTRLTVV.

DNA of the CDR3: TGCGCCAGCAGCTTGGCCGCTAGCCGGGAAGAGACCCAGTACTTC. Amino acids: CASSLAASREETQYF. The chain joins TRBV5-1 to TRBJ2-5; tentative D call: TRBD2 (5 bases). V was shortened by 0 bases and J by 3 bases, with 12 bases between the two germline ends. The CDR3 runs 15 residues. CDR1 and CDR2 (germline): SGHRS, YFSETQ.

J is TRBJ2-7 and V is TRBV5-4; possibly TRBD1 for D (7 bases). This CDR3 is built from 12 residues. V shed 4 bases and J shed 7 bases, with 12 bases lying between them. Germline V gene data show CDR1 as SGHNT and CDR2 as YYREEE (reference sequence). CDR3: CASSHPGGEQYF. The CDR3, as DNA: TGTGCCAGCAGCCACCCAGGGGGGGAGCAGTACTTC.

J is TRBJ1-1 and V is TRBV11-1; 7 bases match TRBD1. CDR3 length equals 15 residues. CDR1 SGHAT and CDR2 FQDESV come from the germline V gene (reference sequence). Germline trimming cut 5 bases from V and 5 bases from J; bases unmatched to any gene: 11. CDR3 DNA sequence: TGTGCCAGCAGCCCGAAGACAGGGCTTCGGACTGAAGCTTTCTTT. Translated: CASSPKTGLRTEAFF.

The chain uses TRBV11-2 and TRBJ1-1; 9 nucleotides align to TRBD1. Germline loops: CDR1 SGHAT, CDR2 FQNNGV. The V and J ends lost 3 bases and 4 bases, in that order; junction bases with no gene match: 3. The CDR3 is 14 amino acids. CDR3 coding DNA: TGTGCCAGCAGCTTGACAGGGGGGACCACTGAAGCTTTCTTT. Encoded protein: CASSLTGGTTEAFF.

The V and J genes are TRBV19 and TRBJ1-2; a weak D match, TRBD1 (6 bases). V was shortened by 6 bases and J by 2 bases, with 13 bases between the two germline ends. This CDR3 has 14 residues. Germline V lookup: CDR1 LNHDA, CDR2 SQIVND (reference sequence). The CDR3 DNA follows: TGTGCCAGTAGACTGGGCCAGGGGAACTATGGCTACACCTTC. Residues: CASRLGQGNYGYTF.

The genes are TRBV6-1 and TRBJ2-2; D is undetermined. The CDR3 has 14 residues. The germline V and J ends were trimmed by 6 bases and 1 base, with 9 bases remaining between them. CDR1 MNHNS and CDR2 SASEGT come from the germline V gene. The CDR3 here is CASSHSGNTGELFF. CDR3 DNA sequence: TGTGCCAGCAGCCACTCTGGGAACACCGGGGAGCTGTTTTTT.

CDR3 nucleotide sequence: TGTGCCAGCAGCCTAGGGGGGACTAGCGGGGGGCCAACTTACAATGAGCAGTTCTTC. Amino acids: CASSLGGTSGGPTYNEQFF. The chain couples TRBV7-2 to TRBJ2-1; 15 nucleotides line up with TRBD2. Germline values: CDR1 SGHTA, CDR2 FQGNSA. Unmatched junction bases numbered 12, after V lost 5 bases and J lost 4 bases. The CDR3 has 19 residues.

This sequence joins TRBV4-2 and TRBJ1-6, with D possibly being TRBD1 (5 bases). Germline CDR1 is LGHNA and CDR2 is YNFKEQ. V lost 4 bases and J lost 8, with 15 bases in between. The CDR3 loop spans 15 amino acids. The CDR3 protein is CASSPGRGGDSPLHF. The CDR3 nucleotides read TGTGCCAGCAGCCCGGGACGGGGAGGCGATTCACCCCTCCACTTT.

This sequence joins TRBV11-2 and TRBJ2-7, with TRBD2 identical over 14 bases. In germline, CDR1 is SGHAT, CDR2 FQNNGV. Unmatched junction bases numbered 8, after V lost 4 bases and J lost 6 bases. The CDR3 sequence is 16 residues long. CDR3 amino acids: CASSSGTSGSWSEQYF. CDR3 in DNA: TGTGCCAGCAGCTCCGGGACTAGCGGGAGTTGGAGCGAGCAGTACTTC.

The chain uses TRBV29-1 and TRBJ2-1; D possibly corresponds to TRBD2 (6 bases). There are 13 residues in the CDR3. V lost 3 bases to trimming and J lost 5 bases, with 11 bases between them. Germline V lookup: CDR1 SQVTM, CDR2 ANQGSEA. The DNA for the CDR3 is TGCAGCGTTGATGGAGGGTTTGACAATGAGCAGTTCTTC. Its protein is CSVDGGFDNEQFF.

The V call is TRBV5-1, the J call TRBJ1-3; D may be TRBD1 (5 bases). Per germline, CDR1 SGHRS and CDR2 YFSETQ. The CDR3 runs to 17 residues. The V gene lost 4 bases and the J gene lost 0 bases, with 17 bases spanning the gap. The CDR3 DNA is TGCGCCAGCAGCCCCCGGACATCAGCGAGCTCTGGAAACACCATATATTTT. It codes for CASSPRTSASSGNTIYF.

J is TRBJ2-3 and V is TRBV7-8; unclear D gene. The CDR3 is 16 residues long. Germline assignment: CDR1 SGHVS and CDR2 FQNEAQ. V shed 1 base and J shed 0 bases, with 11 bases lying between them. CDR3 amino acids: CASSLVSGVSTDTQYF. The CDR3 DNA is TGTGCCAGCAGCTTAGTTTCCGGAGTCAGCACAGATACGCAGTATTTT.

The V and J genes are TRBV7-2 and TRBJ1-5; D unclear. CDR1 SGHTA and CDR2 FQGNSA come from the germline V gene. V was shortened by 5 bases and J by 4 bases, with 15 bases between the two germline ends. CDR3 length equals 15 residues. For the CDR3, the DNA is TGTGCCAGCAGCCTTATTCGGAGCATAAATCAGCCCCAGCATTTT. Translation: CASSLIRSINQPQHF.

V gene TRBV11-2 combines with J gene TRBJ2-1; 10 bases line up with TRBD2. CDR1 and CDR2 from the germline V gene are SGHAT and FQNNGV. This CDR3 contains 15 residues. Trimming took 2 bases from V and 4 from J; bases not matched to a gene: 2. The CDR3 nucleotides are TGTGCCAGCAGCTTAACTAGCGGGGATTACAATGAGCAGTTCTTC. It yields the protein CASSLTSGDYNEQFF.

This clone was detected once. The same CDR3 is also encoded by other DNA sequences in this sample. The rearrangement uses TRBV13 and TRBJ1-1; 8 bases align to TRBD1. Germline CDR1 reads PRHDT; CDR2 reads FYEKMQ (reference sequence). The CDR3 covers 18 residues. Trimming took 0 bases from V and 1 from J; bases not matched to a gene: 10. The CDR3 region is CASSLGQQGALSNTEAFF. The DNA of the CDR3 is TGTGCCAGCAGCTTAGGACAGCAGGGGGCGTTATCGAACACTGAAGCTTTCTTT.